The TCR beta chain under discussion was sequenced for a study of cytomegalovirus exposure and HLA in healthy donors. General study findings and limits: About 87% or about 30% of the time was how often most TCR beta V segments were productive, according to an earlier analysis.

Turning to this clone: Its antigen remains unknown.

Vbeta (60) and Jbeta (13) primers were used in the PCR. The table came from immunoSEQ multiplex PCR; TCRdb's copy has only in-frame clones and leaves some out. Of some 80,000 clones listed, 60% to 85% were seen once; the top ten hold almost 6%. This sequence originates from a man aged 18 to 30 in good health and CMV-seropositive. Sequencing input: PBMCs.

Written as DNA, the CDR3 is TGTGCCAGCAGCCAAGAGAGCGGGAGAAACACCATATATTTT. Translated, it gives CASSQESGRNTIYF. V and J are TRBV4-2 and TRBJ1-3; unclear D gene. The CDR3 extends over 14 amino acids. Germline assignment: CDR1 LGHNA and CDR2 YNFKEQ. V lost 0 bases and J 5 bases, leaving 8 bases between the germline ends.